This entry features one T cell receptor beta chain sequence. What it binds is not known. TCRdb derives one entry per CDR3 protein from the 5' RACE reads, leaving out DNA. The data include more than 350,000 distinct CDR3 sequences; the top ten clones carry 2% to 3%. This specimen comes from a study of monozygotic twins with inflammatory bowel disease. Whole-study findings and limits: Patients with IBD had less TCRbeta diversity (inverse Simpson) than their healthy co-twins.

Whole blood supplied total RNA, and T cells were not sorted. This CDR3 has 15 amino acids. Germline V gene sequence: CDR1 SGHRS, CDR2 YFSETQ. This clonotype originated in a human donor with ulcerative colitis or Crohn's disease, or a healthy co-twin of an affected twin (not recorded which). The V gene is TRBV5-1, the J gene TRBJ2-2; TCRdb selects TRBD1, and the lack of DNA leaves this call unchecked. The material sequenced was blood. CDR3 region: CASSLYGTDTGELFF. The whole variable domain, filled in from reference TRBV5-1 and TRBJ2-2, reads KAGVTQTPRYLIKTRGQQVTLSCSPISGHRSVSWYQQTPGQGLQFLFEYFSETQRNKGNFPGRFSGRQFSNSRSEMNVSTLELGDSALYLCASSLYGTDTGELFFGEGSRLTVL.